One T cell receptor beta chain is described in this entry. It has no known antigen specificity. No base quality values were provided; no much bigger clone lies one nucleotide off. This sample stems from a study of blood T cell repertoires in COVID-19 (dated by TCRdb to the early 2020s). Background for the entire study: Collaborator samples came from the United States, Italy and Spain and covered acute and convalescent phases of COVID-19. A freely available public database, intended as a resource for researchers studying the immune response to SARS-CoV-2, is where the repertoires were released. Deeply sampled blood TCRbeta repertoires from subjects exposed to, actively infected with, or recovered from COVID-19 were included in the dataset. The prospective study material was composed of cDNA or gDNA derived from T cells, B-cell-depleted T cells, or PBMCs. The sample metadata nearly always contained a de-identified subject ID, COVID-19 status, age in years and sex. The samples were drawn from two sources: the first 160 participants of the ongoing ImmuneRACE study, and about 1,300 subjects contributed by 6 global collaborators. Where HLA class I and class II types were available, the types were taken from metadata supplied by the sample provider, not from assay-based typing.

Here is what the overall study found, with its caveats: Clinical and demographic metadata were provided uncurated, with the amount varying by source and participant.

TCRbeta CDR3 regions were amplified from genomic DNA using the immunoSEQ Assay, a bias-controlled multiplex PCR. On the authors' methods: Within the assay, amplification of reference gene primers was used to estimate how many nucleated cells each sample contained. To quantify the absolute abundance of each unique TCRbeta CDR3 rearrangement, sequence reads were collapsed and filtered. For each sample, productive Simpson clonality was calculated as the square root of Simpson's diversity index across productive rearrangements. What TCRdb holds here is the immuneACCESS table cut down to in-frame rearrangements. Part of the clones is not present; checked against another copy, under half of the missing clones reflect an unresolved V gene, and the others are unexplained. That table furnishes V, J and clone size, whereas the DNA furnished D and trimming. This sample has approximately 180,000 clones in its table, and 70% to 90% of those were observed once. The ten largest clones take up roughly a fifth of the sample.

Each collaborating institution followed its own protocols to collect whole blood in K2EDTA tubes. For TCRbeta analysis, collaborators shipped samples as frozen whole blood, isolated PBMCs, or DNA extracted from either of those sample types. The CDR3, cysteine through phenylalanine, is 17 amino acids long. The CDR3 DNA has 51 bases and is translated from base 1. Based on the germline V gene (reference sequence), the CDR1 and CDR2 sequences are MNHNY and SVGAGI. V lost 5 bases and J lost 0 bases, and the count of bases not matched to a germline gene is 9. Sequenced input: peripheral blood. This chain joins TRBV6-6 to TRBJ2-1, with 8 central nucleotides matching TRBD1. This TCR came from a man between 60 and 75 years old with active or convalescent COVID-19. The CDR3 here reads CASSRTGSRFSYNEQFF. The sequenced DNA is TGTGCCAGCAGTCGGACAGGGAGCAGATTCTCCTACAATGAGCAGTTCTTC.